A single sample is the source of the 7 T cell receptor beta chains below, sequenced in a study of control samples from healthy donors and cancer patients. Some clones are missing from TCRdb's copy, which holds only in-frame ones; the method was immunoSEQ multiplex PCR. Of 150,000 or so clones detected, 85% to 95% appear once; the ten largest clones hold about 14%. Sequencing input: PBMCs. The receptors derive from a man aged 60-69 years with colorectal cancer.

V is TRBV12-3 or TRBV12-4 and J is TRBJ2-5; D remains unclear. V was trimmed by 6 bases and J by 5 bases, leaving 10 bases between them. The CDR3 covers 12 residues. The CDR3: CASSLLRETQYF. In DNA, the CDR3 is TGTGCCAGCAGCCTACTACGGGAGACCCAGTACTTC.

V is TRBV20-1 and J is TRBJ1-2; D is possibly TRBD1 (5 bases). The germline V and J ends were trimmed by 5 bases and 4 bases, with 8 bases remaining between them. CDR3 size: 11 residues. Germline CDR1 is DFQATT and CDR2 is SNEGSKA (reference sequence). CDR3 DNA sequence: TGCAGTGCTCCCGACAGCTATGGCTACACCTTC. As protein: CSAPDSYGYTF.

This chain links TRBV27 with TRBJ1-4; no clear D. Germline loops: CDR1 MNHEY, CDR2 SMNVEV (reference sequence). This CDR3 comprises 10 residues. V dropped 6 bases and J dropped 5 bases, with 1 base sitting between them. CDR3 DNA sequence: TGTGCCAGCAGGAATGAAAAACTGTTTTTT. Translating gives CASRNEKLFF.

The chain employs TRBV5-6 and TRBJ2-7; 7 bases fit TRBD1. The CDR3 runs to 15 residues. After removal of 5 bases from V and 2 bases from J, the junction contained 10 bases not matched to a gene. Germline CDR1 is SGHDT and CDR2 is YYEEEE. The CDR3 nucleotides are TGTGCCAGCAGACGAACCGGGACAGCCACCTACGAGCAGTACTTC. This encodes CASRRTGTATYEQYF.

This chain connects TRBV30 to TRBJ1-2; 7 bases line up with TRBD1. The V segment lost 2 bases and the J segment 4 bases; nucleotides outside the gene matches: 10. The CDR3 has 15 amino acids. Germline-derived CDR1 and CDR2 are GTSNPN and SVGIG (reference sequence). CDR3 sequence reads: CAWSPYSTGPYGYTF. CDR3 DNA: TGTGCCTGGAGTCCCTACTCGACAGGGCCCTATGGCTACACCTTC. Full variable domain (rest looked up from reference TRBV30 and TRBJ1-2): SQTIHQWPATLVQPVGSPLSLECTVEGTSNPNLYWYRQAAGRGLQLLFYSVGIGQISSEVPQNLSASRPQDRQFILSSKKLLLSDSGFYLCAWSPYSTGPYGYTFGSGTRLTVV.

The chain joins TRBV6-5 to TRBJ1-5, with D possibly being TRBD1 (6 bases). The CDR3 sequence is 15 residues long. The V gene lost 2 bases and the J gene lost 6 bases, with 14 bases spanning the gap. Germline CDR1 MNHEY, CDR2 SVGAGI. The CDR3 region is CASSYVGGAGQPQHF. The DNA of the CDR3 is TGTGCCAGCAGTTACGTCGGGGGGGCAGGTCAGCCCCAGCATTTT.

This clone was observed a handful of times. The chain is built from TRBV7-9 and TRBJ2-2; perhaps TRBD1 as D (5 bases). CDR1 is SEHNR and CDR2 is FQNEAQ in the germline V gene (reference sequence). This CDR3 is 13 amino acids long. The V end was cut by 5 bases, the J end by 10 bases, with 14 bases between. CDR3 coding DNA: TGTGCCAGCAGCCGGCCCACAGGCGAGGAGCTGTTTTTT. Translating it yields CASSRPTGEELFF.